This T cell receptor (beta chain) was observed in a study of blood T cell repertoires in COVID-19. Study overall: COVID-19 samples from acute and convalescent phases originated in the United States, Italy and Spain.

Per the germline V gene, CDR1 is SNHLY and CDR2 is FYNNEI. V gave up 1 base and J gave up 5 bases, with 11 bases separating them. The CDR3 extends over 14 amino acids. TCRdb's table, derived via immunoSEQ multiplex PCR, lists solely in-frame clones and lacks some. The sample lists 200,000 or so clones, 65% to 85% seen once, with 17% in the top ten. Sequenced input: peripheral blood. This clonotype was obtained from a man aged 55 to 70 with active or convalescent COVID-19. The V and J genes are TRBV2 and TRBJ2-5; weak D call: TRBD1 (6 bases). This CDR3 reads CASSEDRVEETQYF. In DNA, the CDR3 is TGTGCCAGCAGTGAAGACAGGGTGGAGGAGACCCAGTACTTC.